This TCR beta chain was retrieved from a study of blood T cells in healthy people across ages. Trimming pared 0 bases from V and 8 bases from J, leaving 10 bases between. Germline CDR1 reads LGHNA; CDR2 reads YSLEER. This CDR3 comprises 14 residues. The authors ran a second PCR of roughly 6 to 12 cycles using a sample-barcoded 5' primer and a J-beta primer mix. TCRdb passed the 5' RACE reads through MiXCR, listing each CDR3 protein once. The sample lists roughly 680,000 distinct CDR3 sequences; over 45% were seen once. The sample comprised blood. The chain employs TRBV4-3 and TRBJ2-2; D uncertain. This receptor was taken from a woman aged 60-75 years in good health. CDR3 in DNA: TGCGCCAGCAGCCAAGATATAAACTGGGGGGAGCTGTTTTTT. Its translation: CASSQDINWGELFF.